This T cell receptor beta chain was documented in a study of cytomegalovirus exposure and HLA in healthy donors. Study results and limitations: There were some public TCRs occurring in many donors, but most TCR sequences were rare. It was confirmed in vitro that three of the CMV-associated chains were specific for CMV antigens.

Details on this clone: What it binds is not known.

Researchers ran the PCR with 60 Vbeta and 13 Jbeta primers. Profiled with immunoSEQ multiplex PCR; TCRdb holds only in-frame clones, not every one. Among approximately 160,000 clones listed, about 77% were seen once. The length of the CDR3 is 14 residues. Germline CDR1 reads SNHLY; CDR2 reads FYNNEI. Trimming at V came to 5 bases and at J to 14 bases, leaving 9 bases not matched to a gene. The source is a woman aged 40 to 55 in good health and CMV-seropositive. The V gene is TRBV2, the J gene TRBJ2-1; 13 nucleotides match TRBD2. The specimen was PBMCs. The CDR3 sequence: CASSTPGLAGREFF. The CDR3 nucleotides are TGTGCCAGCAGTACTCCGGGACTAGCGGGAAGGGAGTTCTTC.